The T cell receptor beta chain described here comes from a study of cytomegalovirus exposure and HLA in healthy donors. Study-level points and caveats: In vitro testing confirmed a few CMV-associated chains as specific for CMV antigens. Presence/absence results assume similar sequencing depth per donor, which may not hold.

The CDR3 length is 14 residues. The V end was cut by 2 bases, the J end by 3 bases, with 9 bases between. From germline, CDR1 is SGHNT and CDR2 YYREEE (reference sequence). As regards this clone: The antigen remains unidentified.

Amplification used 60 Vbeta primers and 13 Jbeta primers. TCRdb keeps only in-frame clones here, not all; method: immunoSEQ multiplex PCR. The sample lists about 190,000 clones, 80% to 85% occurring once. The clonotype comes from a woman aged 18-35 years in good health and CMV-seropositive. The V gene is TRBV5-4, the J gene TRBJ2-1; D is perhaps TRBD1 (5 bases). Specimen: PBMCs. The CDR3 reads CASSFGAVYNEQFF. CDR3 DNA: TGTGCCAGCAGCTTTGGGGCTGTCTACAATGAGCAGTTCTTC.